Listed below are T cell receptor beta chains from one sample, sequenced in a study of T-cell memory formation after mild COVID-19. A single record per CDR3 protein comes from TCRdb applying MiXCR to the 5' RACE reads. The table includes fewer than 450,000 distinct CDR3 sequences, over 20% detected once. The sequenced sample consisted of PBMCs or a T cell subset sorted from them (not recorded which). These receptors were taken from an adult woman who had mild COVID-19 (a few samples of this study predate the infection). Cell type and time point are not known. The CDR3 runs from the conserved cysteine through the conserved F or W. A D gene is named only where the DNA matches it firmly. Clone size is not always given. Where it is, it says once, few, many or a class for expanded clones.

V gene	clone size	D gene	J gene	CDR3 DNA	CDR3 protein
TRBV5-5	few	-	TRBJ2-1	TGTGCCAGCAGCTTGCGTCACACCTACGATGAGCAGTTCTTC	CASSLRHTYDEQFF
TRBV4-2	few	TRBD2	TRBJ2-2	TGTGCCAGCAGCCAAGTCCCCCTTAGCGGGGGCGGGGAGCTGTTTTTT	CASSQVPLSGGGELFF
TRBV21-1	-	-	TRBJ2-5	TGTGCCAGCAGCAAAGGGCCCACGGCGGGGACCCAGTACTTC	CASSKGPTAGTQYF
TRBV5-5	few	-	TRBJ1-5	TGTGCCAGCAGCATAGGAGGTGCACTCCTGGCCAATCAGCCCCAGCATTTT	CASSIGGALLANQPQHF
TRBV15	few	-	TRBJ2-5	TGTGCCACCAGCAGGCAAAGTGAGACCCAGTACTTC	CATSRQSETQYF
TRBV12-3/TRBV12-4	-	-	TRBJ1-4	TGTGCCAGCAGTTTCGAGGGGATCGGTGAAAAACTGTTTTTT	CASSFEGIGEKLFF
TRBV5-1	-	-	TRBJ2-1	TGCGCCAGCAGCTTAGGCGGGCTTCAGATCTACAATGAGCAGTTCTTC	CASSLGGLQIYNEQFF
TRBV10-2	-	TRBD1	TRBJ1-1	TGCGCCAGCACCGCCGGGACAGGGATGAACACTGAAGCTTTCTTT	CASTAGTGMNTEAFF
TRBV11-3	-	TRBD1	TRBJ2-7	TGTGCCAGCAGCTCCGCCTCGACAGGGAAGGTCTACGAGCAGTACTTC	CASSSASTGKVYEQYF
TRBV18	-	TRBD1	TRBJ1-2	TGTGCCAGCTCACCAACCGACAGGGGGAGCGGCTACACCTTC	CASSPTDRGSGYTF
TRBV11-2	-	-	TRBJ1-4	TGTGCCAGCAGCTCGACACGTGACGGGGACGAAAAACTGTTTTTT	CASSSTRDGDEKLFF
TRBV7-8	-	-	TRBJ2-7	TGTGCCAGCAGCACCCGACAGGCAACCTACGAGCAGTACTTC	CASSTRQATYEQYF
TRBV30	-	-	TRBJ1-1	TGTGCCTGGAGAAAAGGGGAGAAGATTCAGATGACCATGAACACTGAAGCTTTCTTT	CAWRKGEKIQMTMNTEAFF
TRBV7-2	-	-	TRBJ2-3	TGTGCCAGCAGCTTAGGCGGGTTTGGGACAGATACGCAGTATTTT	CASSLGGFGTDTQYF
TRBV20-1	few	TRBD2	TRBJ2-1	TGCAGTGCCGCTCGGCTAGCGGATACGTACAATGAGCAGTTCTTC	CSAARLADTYNEQFF
TRBV6-5	-	-	TRBJ1-1	TGTGCCAGCAGTTATGGCGGGACCCACCGTTGGGATTTCTTT	CASSYGGTHRWDFF
TRBV2	-	-	TRBJ1-1	TGTGCCAGCAGTCCCTTGACTGTAAACACTGAAGCTTTCTTT	CASSPLTVNTEAFF
TRBV11-2	-	-	TRBJ2-4	TGTGCCAGCAGCTTAGTTCCGGGCCAGGGCGGCATTCAGTACTTC	CASSLVPGQGGIQYF
TRBV7-2	-	-	TRBJ1-1	TGTGCCAGCAGCTTAACCAGGGTTGACACTGAAGCTTTCTTT	CASSLTRVDTEAFF
TRBV4-1	-	-	TRBJ2-7	TGCGCCAGCAGCCAAGATAAAGGACACCACTACGAGCAGTACTTC	CASSQDKGHHYEQYF
TRBV12-3/TRBV12-4	-	-	TRBJ1-2	TGTGCCAGCACCAATCGACAGGTCACCTATGGCTACACCTTC	CASTNRQVTYGYTF
TRBV11-1	-	TRBD2	TRBJ2-1	TGTGCCAGCAGCCTCCCAACGGGACTAGCGGGAGCACATGAGCAGTTCTTC	CASSLPTGLAGAHEQFF
TRBV30	-	-	TRBJ2-5	TGTGCCTGGAGTGAAGGCAGGCTAACGCAGGGAGAGACCCAGTACTTC	CAWSEGRLTQGETQYF
TRBV6-5	-	-	TRBJ2-1	TGTGCCAGCAGTCCCCTCGGACAGTTTAGCTCCTACAATGAGCAGTTCTTC	CASSPLGQFSSYNEQFF
TRBV6-5	-	-	TRBJ2-3	TGTGCCAGCACCGACCCAGGGTACGATACGCAGTATTTT	CASTDPGYDTQYF
TRBV5-1	few	-	TRBJ2-7	TGCGCCAGCAGATACAGGCCGGTGGGAGAAGAGGACGAGCAGTACTTC	CASRYRPVGEEDEQYF
TRBV7-9	-	-	TRBJ2-3	TGTGCCAGCAGCTTAAAGCAGGGTAGCACAGATACGCAGTATTTT	CASSLKQGSTDTQYF
TRBV20-1	-	TRBD1	TRBJ2-2	TGCAGTGCGGGGACAGGGGGCGCGAGGACCGGGGAGCTGTTTTTT	CSAGTGGARTGELFF
TRBV7-9	few	-	TRBJ2-7	TGTGCCAGCAGCTTCCCACCACAGGGCCCCCTCGAGCAGTACTTC	CASSFPPQGPLEQYF
TRBV29-1	-	TRBD2	TRBJ2-1	TGCAGCGTTGGACGGGGGGGGAGGGATGAGCAGTTCTTC	CSVGRGGRDEQFF
TRBV5-1	few	-	TRBJ1-4	TGCGCCAGCAGCCAGGGGAGGGGGACTAATGAAAAACTGTTTTTT	CASSQGRGTNEKLFF
TRBV7-8	few	-	TRBJ1-1	TGTGCCAGCAGCCCCCGTACTGAAGCTTTCTTT	CASSPRTEAFF
TRBV19	-	TRBD1	TRBJ1-1	TGTGCCAGTAGTTTGGCAGGGGGATTGAACACTGAAGCTTTCTTT	CASSLAGGLNTEAFF
TRBV6-1	few	-	TRBJ2-2	TGTGCCAGCAGTGACCGGGACTTCCCCGGGGAGCTGTTTTTT	CASSDRDFPGELFF
TRBV25-1	-	TRBD2	TRBJ2-4	TGTGCCAGCAGTGAATCAGCGGGAGGGCCTTTGGCCAAAAACATTCAGTACTTC	CASSESAGGPLAKNIQYF
TRBV29-1	few	TRBD1	TRBJ1-2	TGCAGCTCCTCACCCCGGACAGGGAACTATGGCTACACCTTC	CSSSPRTGNYGYTF
TRBV18	few	-	TRBJ1-6	TGTGCCAGCTCACCAAAGGAGGGCCTGGATTCACCCCTCCACTTT	CASSPKEGLDSPLHF
TRBV12-5	-	TRBD2	TRBJ2-7	TGTGCTAGTGGACCAGAAGCGGGGAGCTACGAGCAGTACTTC	CASGPEAGSYEQYF
TRBV7-9	-	-	TRBJ1-1	TGTGCCAGCAGCTTAGGGCGGGGGTTGGCTTTCTTT	CASSLGRGLAFF
TRBV5-1	-	-	TRBJ2-2	TGCGCCAGCAGCTTGGTGGACACAGGGTCCACCGGGGAGCTGTTTTTT	CASSLVDTGSTGELFF
TRBV7-8	few	TRBD2	TRBJ2-7	TGTGCCAGCAGCTCAGGACCTTGGGGGGGTTACGAGCAGTACTTC	CASSSGPWGGYEQYF
TRBV29-1	many	-	TRBJ2-1	TGCAGCGTTGAAGGATCCTACAATGAGCAGTTCTTC	CSVEGSYNEQFF
TRBV7-9	few	-	TRBJ2-3	TGTGCCAGCACCGGAACTTACAGCACAGATACGCAGTATTTT	CASTGTYSTDTQYF
TRBV12-3/TRBV12-4	few	-	TRBJ1-1	TGTGCCAGCAGTTTAGAAGGCGGGGAAGCTTTCTTT	CASSLEGGEAFF
TRBV7-3	few	TRBD2	TRBJ2-2	TGTGCCAGCAGCCCGTGGACTAGCGGGAGGGCCACCGGGGAGCTGTTTTTT	CASSPWTSGRATGELFF
TRBV7-3	-	TRBD2	TRBJ2-1	TGTGCCAGCAGCTTCGGACTAGCGCGCTACAATGAGCAGTTCTTC	CASSFGLARYNEQFF
TRBV4-2	-	-	TRBJ2-7	TGTGCCAGCAGCCAAGATCCCCCCGGGAGATTCTCCTACGAGCAGTACTTC	CASSQDPPGRFSYEQYF